Reported below is one TCR beta chain. No antigen is known for it. The CDR3 spans 15 residues. V lost 7 bases and J 4 bases, leaving 17 bases between the germline ends. The germline CDR1 and CDR2 sequences are SNHLY and FYNNEI. Using immunoSEQ multiplex PCR, the repertoire was profiled, and TCRdb retains in-frame clones only, with some absent. The table records 150,000 to 200,000 clones, around 88% of them present only once. This record comes from a study of T cell responses to AZD1222 COVID-19 vaccine. The study, taken as a whole, reports: Among AZD1222 vaccinees, only six were seropositive at baseline. White British donors predominated, females outnumbered males, and clonal diversity was possibly underestimated. Mapped onto spike, vaccine-associated CD4 TCRs spanned it and were dominant at 160-218 and 743-854. Repertoire collection took place solely once the T cell response had peaked.

The material was peripheral blood, obtained 28 days after the second AZD1222 dose. The chain carries TRBV2 and TRBJ1-5; the D is unclear. The receptor comes from an adult who received the AZD1222 COVID-19 vaccine. CDR3 region: CASMSPRQSNQPQHF. CDR3 nucleotides: TGTGCCAGCATGAGCCCGCGGCAATCAAATCAGCCCCAGCATTTT.